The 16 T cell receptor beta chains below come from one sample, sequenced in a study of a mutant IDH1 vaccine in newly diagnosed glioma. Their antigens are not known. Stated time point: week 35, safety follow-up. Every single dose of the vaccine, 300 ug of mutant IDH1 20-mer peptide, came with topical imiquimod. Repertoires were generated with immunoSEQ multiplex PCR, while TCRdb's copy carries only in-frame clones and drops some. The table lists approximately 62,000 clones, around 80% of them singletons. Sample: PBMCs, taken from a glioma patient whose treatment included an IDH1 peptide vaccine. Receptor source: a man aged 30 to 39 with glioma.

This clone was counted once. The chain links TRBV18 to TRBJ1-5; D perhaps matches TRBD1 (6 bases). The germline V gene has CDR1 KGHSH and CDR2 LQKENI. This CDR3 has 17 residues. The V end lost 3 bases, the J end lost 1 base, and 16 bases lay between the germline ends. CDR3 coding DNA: TGTGCCAGCTCACCCCCGACAGGTACAAGGAGCAATCAGCCCCAGCATTTT. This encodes CASSPPTGTRSNQPQHF.

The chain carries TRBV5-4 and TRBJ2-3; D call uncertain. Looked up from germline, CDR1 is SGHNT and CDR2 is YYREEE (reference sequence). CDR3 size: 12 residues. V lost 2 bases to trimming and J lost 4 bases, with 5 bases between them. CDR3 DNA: TGTGCCAGCAGCTTTCAGGCAGATACGCAGTATTTT. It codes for CASSFQADTQYF.

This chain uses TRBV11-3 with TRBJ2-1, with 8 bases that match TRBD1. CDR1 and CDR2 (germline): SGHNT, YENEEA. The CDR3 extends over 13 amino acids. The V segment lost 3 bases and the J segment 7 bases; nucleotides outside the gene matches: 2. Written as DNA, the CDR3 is TGTGCCAGCAGCTTGGACAGGGTGAATGAGCAGTTCTTC. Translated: CASSLDRVNEQFF.

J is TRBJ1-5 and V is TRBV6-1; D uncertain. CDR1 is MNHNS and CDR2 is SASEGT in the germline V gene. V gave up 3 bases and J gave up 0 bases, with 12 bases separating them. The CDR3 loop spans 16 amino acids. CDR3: CASSDGGIFSNQPQHF. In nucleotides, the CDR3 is TGTGCCAGCAGTGATGGAGGGATTTTTAGCAATCAGCCCCAGCATTTT.

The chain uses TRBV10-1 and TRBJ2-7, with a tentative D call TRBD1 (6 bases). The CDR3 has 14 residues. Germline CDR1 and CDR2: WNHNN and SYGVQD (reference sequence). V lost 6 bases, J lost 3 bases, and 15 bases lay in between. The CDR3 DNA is TGCGCCAGCAGCGAGGGAACAGGGTACTACGAGCAGTACTTC. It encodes CASSEGTGYYEQYF.

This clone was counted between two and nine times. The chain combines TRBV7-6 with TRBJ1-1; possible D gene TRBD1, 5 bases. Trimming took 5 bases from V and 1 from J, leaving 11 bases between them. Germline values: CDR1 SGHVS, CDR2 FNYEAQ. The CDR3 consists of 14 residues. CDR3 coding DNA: TGTGCCAGCAGCCGAGAAACAGGGAACACTGAAGCTTTCTTT. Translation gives CASSRETGNTEAFF.

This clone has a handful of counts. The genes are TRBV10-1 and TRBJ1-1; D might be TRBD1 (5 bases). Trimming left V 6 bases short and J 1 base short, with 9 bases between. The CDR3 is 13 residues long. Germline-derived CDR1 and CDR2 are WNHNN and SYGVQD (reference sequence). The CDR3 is CASRTAKNTEAFF. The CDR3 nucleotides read TGCGCCAGCAGGACAGCCAAGAACACTGAAGCTTTCTTT.

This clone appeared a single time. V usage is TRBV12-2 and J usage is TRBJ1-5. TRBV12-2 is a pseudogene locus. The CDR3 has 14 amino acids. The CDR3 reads CASRLVAVDQPQHF. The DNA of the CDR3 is TGTGCAAGTCGCTTAGTTGCGGTGGATCAGCCCCAGCATTTT.

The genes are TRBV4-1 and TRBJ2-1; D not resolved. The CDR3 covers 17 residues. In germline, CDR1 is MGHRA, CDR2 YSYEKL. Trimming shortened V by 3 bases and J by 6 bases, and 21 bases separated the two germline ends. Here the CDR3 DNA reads TGCGCCAGCAGCCATACGAGGACCCTCAATAGGTCCAATGAGCAGTTCTTC. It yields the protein CASSHTRTLNRSNEQFF.

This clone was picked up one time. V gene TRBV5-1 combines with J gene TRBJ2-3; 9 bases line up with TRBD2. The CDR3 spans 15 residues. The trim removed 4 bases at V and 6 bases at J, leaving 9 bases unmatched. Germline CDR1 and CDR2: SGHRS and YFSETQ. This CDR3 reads CASSVRLAVGDTQYF. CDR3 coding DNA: TGCGCCAGCAGCGTCCGACTAGCGGTCGGGGATACGCAGTATTTT.

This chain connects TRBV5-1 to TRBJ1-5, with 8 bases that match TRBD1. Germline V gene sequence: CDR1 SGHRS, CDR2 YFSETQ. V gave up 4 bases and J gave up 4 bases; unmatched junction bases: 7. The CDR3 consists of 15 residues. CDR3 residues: CASSPWTGPNQPQHF. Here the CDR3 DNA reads TGCGCCAGCAGCCCGTGGACAGGGCCGAATCAGCCCCAGCATTTT.

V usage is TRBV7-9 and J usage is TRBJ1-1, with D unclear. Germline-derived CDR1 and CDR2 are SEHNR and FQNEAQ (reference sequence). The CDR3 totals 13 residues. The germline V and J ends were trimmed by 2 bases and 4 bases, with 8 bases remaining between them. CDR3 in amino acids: CASSLSSSTEAFF. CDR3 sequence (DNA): TGTGCCAGCAGCTTATCATCGTCCACTGAAGCTTTCTTT.

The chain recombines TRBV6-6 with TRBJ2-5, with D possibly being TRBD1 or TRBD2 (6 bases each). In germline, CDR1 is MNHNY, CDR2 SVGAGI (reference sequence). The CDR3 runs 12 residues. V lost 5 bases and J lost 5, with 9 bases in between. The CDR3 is CASSRGRETQYF. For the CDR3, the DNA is TGTGCCAGCAGTCGGGGGCGGGAGACCCAGTACTTC.

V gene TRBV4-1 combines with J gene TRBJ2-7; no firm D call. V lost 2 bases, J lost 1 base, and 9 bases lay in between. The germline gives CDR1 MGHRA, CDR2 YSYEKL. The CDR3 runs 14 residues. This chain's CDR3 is CASSQPSRSYEQYF. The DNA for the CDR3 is TGCGCCAGCAGCCAACCGAGCAGATCCTACGAGCAGTACTTC.

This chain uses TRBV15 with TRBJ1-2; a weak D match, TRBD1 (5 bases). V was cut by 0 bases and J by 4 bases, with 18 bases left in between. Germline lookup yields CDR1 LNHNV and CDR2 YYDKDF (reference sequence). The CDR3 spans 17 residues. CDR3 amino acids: CATSRDPGAGRAYGYTF. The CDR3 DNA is TGTGCCACCAGCAGAGATCCGGGTGCGGGACGGGCCTATGGCTACACCTTC.

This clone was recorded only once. The CDR3, as DNA: TGTGCCAGCTCCCTCGGACAGGGAGTTTCCTACGAGCAGTACTTC. Translating gives CASSLGQGVSYEQYF. The chain links TRBV18 to TRBJ2-7; 8 nucleotides agree with TRBD1. This CDR3 has 15 residues. The V gene's germline CDR1 is KGHSH and CDR2 LQKENI. The trim removed 6 bases at V and 1 base at J, leaving 8 bases unmatched.